This record concerns one TCR beta chain sequence. These data are taken from a study of blood T cell repertoires in COVID-19. Trimming cost V 3 bases and J 1 base; bases outside gene matches: 6. The CDR3 runs to 16 residues. Germline V gene data show CDR1 as SGHNT and CDR2 as YYREEE (reference sequence). TCRdb's table, derived via immunoSEQ multiplex PCR, lists solely in-frame clones and lacks some. The sample holds 200,000 to 250,000 clones; 70% to 85% are singletons and the top ten take 3% to 4%. Source material: PBMCs or T cells enriched from blood (not recorded which). J is TRBJ1-2 and V is TRBV5-4; 10 nucleotides align to TRBD1. This clonotype originated in a woman in her sixties who had recovered from COVID-19. The CDR3 here is CASSSRQGAYNYGYTF. Here the CDR3 DNA reads TGTGCCAGCAGCTCACGACAGGGGGCCTATAACTATGGCTACACCTTC.